These 28 T cell receptor beta chains were all obtained from the same sample, sequenced in a study of T cell repertoires in cytomegalovirus infection. Antigens of these TCRs are unknown. Via MiXCR, TCRdb re-called the reads, giving one row per CDR3 protein. Here the sample spans 300,000 or so distinct CDR3 sequences, more than 20% being singletons. This sample comprised cultured PBMCs, obtained from culture after CMV antigen stimulation. The receptor source for this set is a human donor in good health (CMV status not recorded). Some clones in this sample may be carry-over from other donors' samples.

Ten or more counts support this clonotype. The V and J genes are TRBV12-3 or TRBV12-4 and TRBJ2-6, with D uncertain. V lost 7 bases to trimming and J lost 1 base, with 5 bases between them. The CDR3 is 13 residues long. This CDR3 reads CASIQSGANVLTF. CDR3 coding DNA: TGTGCCAGCATCCAATCTGGGGCCAACGTCCTGACTTTC.

The V and J genes are TRBV29-1 and TRBJ2-7; TRBD1 might be the D (6 bases). V lost 4 bases to trimming and J lost 1 base, with 11 bases between them. CDR1 is SQVTM, CDR2 ANQGSEA, per germline. The CDR3 runs 13 residues. The CDR3 region has the DNA TGCAGCGTTGTACAGGGCGGTTCCTACGAGCAGTACTTC. This sequence encodes CSVVQGGSYEQYF.

V is TRBV2 and J is TRBJ2-3, with D hard to call. The V gene's germline CDR1 is SNHLY and CDR2 FYNNEI. Deletions cut 6 bases from V and 5 bases from J, with 9 bases between. CDR3 length equals 12 residues. The CDR3 DNA sequence: TGTGCCAGCAGGGGCAGGATAGATACGCAGTATTTT. It encodes CASRGRIDTQYF.

This chain connects TRBV6-1 to TRBJ2-3, with 8 bases fitting TRBD1. The V gene's germline CDR1 is MNHNS and CDR2 SASEGT. The CDR3 consists of 15 residues. V lost 6 bases, J lost 3 bases, and 8 bases stayed unmatched. The CDR3 sequence: CASRGPGTGTDTQYF. CDR3 nucleotide sequence: TGTGCCAGCAGAGGACCCGGGACAGGTACAGATACGCAGTATTTT.

There are a few counts of this clonotype. V and J are TRBV7-9 and TRBJ1-2, with D unclear. The ends were cut back, 5 bases at V and 2 bases at J, with 15 bases in the middle. Germline V gene data show CDR1 as SEHNR and CDR2 as FQNEAQ (reference sequence). This CDR3 comprises 15 residues. This CDR3 is CASSARNNYNYGYTF. The CDR3 DNA reads TGTGCCAGCAGCGCCAGGAACAACTACAACTATGGCTACACCTTC.

The chain is built from TRBV29-1 and TRBJ1-5, with D possibly TRBD1 on 5 matching bases. This CDR3 is 12 amino acids long. With 7 bases removed from V and 2 bases from J, the gap between germline ends came to 9 bases. Germline values: CDR1 SQVTM, CDR2 ANQGSEA. The CDR3 nucleotides read TGCAGCGCCGGGACTGGCAATCAGCCCCAGCATTTT. Its translation: CSAGTGNQPQHF.

As DNA, the CDR3 is TGTGCCAGCAGCCAACCAGGGACTAGCGGCTACAATGAGCAGTTCTTC. Its translation is CASSQPGTSGYNEQFF. The V and J genes are TRBV14 and TRBJ2-1, with TRBD2 matching over 11 bases. The junction had 3 bases not matched to a gene; V was cut back by 2 bases and J by 3 bases. CDR3 length equals 16 residues. Germline V gene data show CDR1 as SGHDN and CDR2 as FVKESK.

This clonotype has at least ten counts. The chain recombines TRBV7-6 with TRBJ2-1; D possibly corresponds to TRBD1 (5 bases). This CDR3 comprises 14 residues. Germline CDR1 reads SGHVS; CDR2 reads FNYEAQ. V was trimmed by 2 bases and J by 8 bases, leaving 13 bases between them. CDR3 residues: CASSLSRWGDEQFF. For the CDR3, the DNA is TGTGCCAGCAGCTTATCACGGTGGGGCGATGAGCAGTTCTTC.

This clonotype has ten or more counts. The J gene is TRBJ1-1, the V gene TRBV7-2; D is unresolved. This CDR3 is built from 13 residues. The V end was cut by 3 bases, the J end by 5 bases, with 10 bases between. Germline-derived CDR1 and CDR2 are SGHTA and FQGNSA. The CDR3 DNA reads as TGTGCCAGCAGCTTGCGCCTGAGGACTGAAGCTTTCTTT. The encoded protein is CASSLRLRTEAFF.

The V call is TRBV5-4, the J call TRBJ2-7, with 8 bases that match TRBD2. The CDR3 loop spans 15 amino acids. V lost 3 bases, J lost 9 bases, and 14 bases stayed unmatched. Germline V gives CDR1 SGHNT, CDR2 YYREEE (reference sequence). CDR3 sequence: CASSSAGVAGTLQYV. CDR3 DNA sequence: TGTGCCAGCAGCTCCGCAGGGGTAGCGGGAACTCTGCAGTACGTC.

This chain connects TRBV11-2 to TRBJ2-1; 9 positions agree with TRBD2. Unmatched junction bases numbered 10, after V lost 5 bases and J lost 5 bases. From germline, CDR1 is SGHAT and CDR2 FQNNGV. The CDR3 runs to 16 residues. The DNA of the CDR3 is TGTGCCAGCAGCCCAATAGCGGGGGTCGGCCACAATGAGCAGTTCTTC. Translated, it gives CASSPIAGVGHNEQFF.

There are many counts of this clonotype. V is TRBV9 and J is TRBJ2-1; the D is unclear. Germline values: CDR1 SGDLS, CDR2 YYNGEE. The V and J ends lost 0 bases and 8 bases respectively, with 9 bases between them. This CDR3 is 13 amino acids long. As DNA, the CDR3 is TGTGCCAGCAGCGTAGCTATGGATGATGAGCAGTTCTTC. Amino acid sequence: CASSVAMDDEQFF.

This clonotype was counted only a few times. The V call is TRBV20-1, the J call TRBJ1-1; 11 bases align to TRBD1. From germline, CDR1 is DFQATT and CDR2 SNEGSKA (reference sequence). The CDR3 sequence is 16 residues long. V gave up 3 bases and J gave up 7 bases; unmatched junction bases: 13. As DNA, the CDR3 is TGCAGTGCTAGCTTCCCGGACAGGGGGCAAGTGGGTGAAGCTTTCTTT. This sequence encodes CSASFPDRGQVGEAFF.

The chain uses TRBV20-1 and TRBJ2-4; possibly TRBD1 or TRBD2 for D (5 bases each). The germline CDR1 and CDR2 sequences are DFQATT and SNEGSKA (reference sequence). V was shortened by 3 bases and J by 11 bases, with 14 bases between the two germline ends. The CDR3 is 12 amino acids. The chain's CDR3 is CSASRSRGVQYF. As DNA, the CDR3 is TGCAGTGCTAGCCGTTCGAGGGGCGTTCAGTACTTC.

The sample holds many counts of this clonotype. The V and J genes are TRBV7-8 and TRBJ1-1, with TRBD1 identical over 8 bases. CDR1 SGHVS and CDR2 FQNEAQ come from the germline V gene. After removal of 4 bases from V and 0 bases from J, the junction contained 4 bases not matched to a gene. This CDR3 spans 15 amino acids. Here the CDR3 DNA reads TGTGCCAGCAGCTGGGGACAGGTGATGAACACTGAAGCTTTCTTT. It specifies CASSWGQVMNTEAFF.

The chain carries TRBV6-1 and TRBJ1-2; D is undetermined. CDR3 length equals 15 residues. Germline-derived CDR1 and CDR2 are MNHNS and SASEGT. Trimming shortened V by 0 bases and J by 5 bases, and 13 bases separated the two germline ends. This CDR3 reads CASSEARQSRYGYTF. CDR3 coding DNA: TGTGCCAGCAGTGAAGCGCGGCAGAGTCGGTATGGCTACACCTTC.

The chain employs TRBV20-1 and TRBJ2-7; D tentatively reads TRBD1 or TRBD2 (5 bases each). Germline loops: CDR1 DFQATT, CDR2 SNEGSKA (reference sequence). V lost 5 bases and J 4 bases, leaving 18 bases between the germline ends. The CDR3 has 14 amino acids. CDR3 nucleotides: TGCAGTGCTCCGCCGGTTGGGGGAGATTACGAGCAGTACTTC. Amino acids: CSAPPVGGDYEQYF.

The chain has TRBV6-2 or TRBV6-3 and TRBJ2-6; 7 bases are shared with TRBD1. The length of the CDR3 is 16 residues. V trimming: 6 bases; J trimming: 1 base; junction bases outside the gene matches: 6. The V gene's germline CDR1 is MNHEY and CDR2 SVGEGT. DNA of the CDR3: TGTGCCAGCAGCGTCCCACAGGGGTCTGGGGCCAACGTCCTGACTTTC. It codes for CASSVPQGSGANVLTF.

V usage is TRBV7-6 and J usage is TRBJ1-2, with 11 bases lining up with TRBD1. V shed 4 bases, J shed 8 bases, and the junction held 6 bases outside the gene matches. The CDR3 has 14 amino acids. The germline gives CDR1 SGHVS, CDR2 FNYEAQ. The CDR3 sequence: CASSSTGTGGGYTF. The CDR3 nucleotides read TGTGCCAGCAGCTCAACCGGGACAGGGGGAGGCTACACCTTC.

This clonotype was detected a few times. The CDR3 nucleotides read TGTGCCACCAGCAGCCCTAGCGGGAGGGCGGAAGAGACCCAGTACTTC. Translating it yields CATSSPSGRAEETQYF. The chain combines TRBV15 with TRBJ2-5; TRBD2 agrees at 12 bases. The length of the CDR3 is 16 residues. The germline V gene has CDR1 LNHNV and CDR2 YYDKDF (reference sequence). The V gene end was trimmed by 3 bases and the J gene end by 3 bases; junction bases not matched to a gene: 5. The variable domain in full, completed from reference TRBV15 and TRBJ2-5, reads DAMVIQNPRYQVTQFGKPVTLSCSQTLNHNVMYWYQQKSSQAPKLLFHYYDKDFNNEADTPDNFQSRRPNTSFCFLDIRSPGLGDTAMYLCATSSPSGRAEETQYFGPGTRLLVL.

This clonotype was seen repeatedly, ten times or more. This rearrangement joins TRBV7-2 to TRBJ2-3; D uncertain. Looked up from germline, CDR1 is SGHTA and CDR2 is FQGNSA. Trimming removed 4 bases at V and 5 bases at J, with 4 bases between. The CDR3 loop spans 11 amino acids. The CDR3 coding sequence is TGTGCCAGCAGCTGGAAAGATACGCAGTATTTT. Protein sequence: CASSWKDTQYF. Using reference TRBV7-2 and TRBJ2-3 for the parts outside the CDR3, the full variable domain is GAGVSQSPSNKVTEKGKDVELRCDPISGHTALYWYRQSLGQGLEFLIYFQGNSAPDKSGLPSDRFSAERTGGSVSTLTIQRTQQEDSAVYLCASSWKDTQYFGPGTRLTVL.

This sequence joins TRBV24-1 and TRBJ2-1, with D tentatively TRBD1 (6 bases). The CDR3 has 14 residues. Per the germline V gene, CDR1 is KGHDR and CDR2 is SFDVKD. The V end was cut by 6 bases, the J end by 2 bases, with 10 bases between. The CDR3: CATSIQGTYNEQFF. The CDR3 DNA is TGTGCCACCAGTATACAGGGAACCTACAATGAGCAGTTCTTC.

At least ten counts were recorded for this clonotype. The gene calls are TRBV7-2 and TRBJ2-3; 9 bases are a match to TRBD1. Germline assignment: CDR1 SGHTA and CDR2 FQGNSA. Trimming removed 4 bases from V and 2 bases from J; junction bases left unmatched: 7. This CDR3 is 16 amino acids long. The CDR3 region is CASSSIRDRDTDTQYF. CDR3 DNA sequence: TGTGCCAGCAGCTCGATCCGGGACAGGGACACAGATACGCAGTATTTT.

This clonotype was picked up a small number of times. The V gene is TRBV6-2 or TRBV6-3, the J gene TRBJ2-7; TRBD1 matches 8 bases. CDR3 length: 14 residues. The germline gives CDR1 MNHEY, CDR2 SVGEGT. V trimming: 0 bases; J trimming: 5 bases; junction bases outside the gene matches: 3. CDR3: CASSYSAGGNEQYF. For the CDR3, the DNA is TGTGCCAGCAGTTACTCCGCAGGGGGCAACGAGCAGTACTTC.

This clonotype appeared a few times. The V and J genes are TRBV6-4 and TRBJ1-1, with TRBD1 as a possible D gene (6 bases). The CDR3 is made up of 13 amino acids. CDR1 is MRHNA and CDR2 is SNTAGT in the germline V gene. V lost 2 bases and J 6 bases, leaving 10 bases between the germline ends. The CDR3 loop reads CASSDGGRAEAFF. CDR3 bases: TGTGCCAGCAGTGACGGGGGCCGGGCTGAAGCTTTCTTT.

This clonotype was observed a few times. The J gene is TRBJ1-4, the V gene TRBV7-2, with a possible D match to TRBD1 (6 bases). CDR1 is SGHTA and CDR2 is FQGNSA in the germline V gene. V lost 5 bases and J lost 1, with 8 bases in between. CDR3 length: 14 residues. This chain's CDR3 is CASSIQGTNEKLFF. The CDR3 nucleotides read TGTGCCAGCAGCATACAGGGAACTAATGAAAAACTGTTTTTT.

This clonotype was seen a handful of times. The V call is TRBV6-1, the J call TRBJ2-2, with 15 bases fitting TRBD2. The V segment lost 5 bases and the J segment 1 base; nucleotides outside the gene matches: 2. Germline V gene lookup returns CDR1 MNHNS and CDR2 SASEGT. This CDR3 region has 17 residues. The CDR3 nucleotides read TGTGCCAGCAGTAGGACTAGCGGGAGGGGGAACACCGGGGAGCTGTTTTTT. Translated, it gives CASSRTSGRGNTGELFF.

The rearrangement links TRBV4-1 to TRBJ2-7, with TRBD2 identical over 14 bases. The V and J ends lost 4 bases and 7 bases, in that order; junction bases with no gene match: 6. CDR3 length: 15 amino acids. From germline, CDR1 is MGHRA and CDR2 YSYEKL. CDR3 sequence: CASSPMGLAGDEQYV. The CDR3 bases are TGCGCCAGCAGCCCTATGGGACTAGCGGGAGATGAGCAGTACGTC.